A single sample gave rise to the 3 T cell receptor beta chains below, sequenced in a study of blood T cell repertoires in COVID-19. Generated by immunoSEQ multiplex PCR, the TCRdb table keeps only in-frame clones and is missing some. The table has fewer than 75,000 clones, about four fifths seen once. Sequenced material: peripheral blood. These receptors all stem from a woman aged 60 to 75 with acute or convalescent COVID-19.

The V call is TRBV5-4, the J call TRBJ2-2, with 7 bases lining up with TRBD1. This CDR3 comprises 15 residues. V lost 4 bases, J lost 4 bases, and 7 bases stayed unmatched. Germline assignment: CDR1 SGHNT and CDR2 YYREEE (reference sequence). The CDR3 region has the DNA TGTGCCAGCAGCCCAGGGGGTGGATCCACCGGGGAGCTGTTTTTT. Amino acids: CASSPGGGSTGELFF.

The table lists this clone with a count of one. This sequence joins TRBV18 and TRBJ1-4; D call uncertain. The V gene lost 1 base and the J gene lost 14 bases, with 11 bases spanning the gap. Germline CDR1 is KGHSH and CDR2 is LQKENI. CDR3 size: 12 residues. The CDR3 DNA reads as TGTGCCAGCTCACCACGCGGTCTGGTGCTGTTTTTT. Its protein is CASSPRGLVLFF.

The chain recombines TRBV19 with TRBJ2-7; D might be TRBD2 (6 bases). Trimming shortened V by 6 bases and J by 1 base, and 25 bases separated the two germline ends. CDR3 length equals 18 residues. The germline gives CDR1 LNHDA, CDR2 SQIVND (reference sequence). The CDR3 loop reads CASRTLGLNHGGSYEQYF. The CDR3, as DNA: TGTGCCAGTAGGACCTTGGGACTGAACCACGGAGGGTCCTACGAGCAGTACTTC.